Listed below are T cell receptor beta chains from one sample, sequenced in a study of CD4 and CD8 cells across lung adenocarcinoma regions. MiXCR, run by TCRdb on the PCR reads, gives a single entry per CDR3 protein. Here the sample spans about 1,900 distinct CDR3 sequences, approximately 47% being singletons. Material for sequencing was CD4+ T cells from the center of a lung tumor. Every receptor here comes from a female donor with lung adenocarcinoma. The CD4 and CD8 labels of this study may be unreliable. Each CDR3 is given with its conserved first and last residue. The D gene is left open where the match is weak. Rows give clone size only sometimes, using once, few, many, or a class for an expanded clone.

>TRBJ2-1|TRBV6-1|large|15|TRBD2
TGTGCCAGCAGACCCGGGACTAGCTGGTTAGGTGAGCAGTTCTTC
CASRPGTSWLGEQFF
>TRBJ2-3|TRBV7-3|.|15|.
TGTGCCAGCAGCTTAGGAGGGAGAGGTGGAGATACGCAGTATTTT
CASSLGGRGGDTQYF
>TRBJ2-1|TRBV6-4|large|15|TRBD2
TGTGCCAGCAGTGACTCGACTAGCGGGAGCAATGAGCAGTTCTTC
CASSDSTSGSNEQFF
>TRBJ2-1|TRBV6-1|large|16|.
TGTGCCAGCAGTGGGGGGATCCCGCGATTAAGGGGTGAGCAGTTCTTC
CASSGGIPRLRGEQFF
>TRBJ2-7|TRBV27|.|15|.
TGTGCCAGCCCCCGGGACAAGACCCCGGACTACGAGCAGTACTTC
CASPRDKTPDYEQYF
>TRBJ2-5|TRBV7-3|few|17|.
TGTGCCAGCAGCTTAGACCCCCCCGGCCTAACCCAAGAGACCCAGTACTTC
CASSLDPPGLTQETQYF
>TRBJ2-5|TRBV6-5|few|17|TRBD1
TGTGCCAGCAGTTACTTAAGAGCCGGGACAGGGAGGGAGACCCAGTACTTC
CASSYLRAGTGRETQYF
>TRBJ2-5|TRBV10-1|.|12|.
TGCGCCAGCAGGACAGGCGAAGACACCCAGTACTTC
CASRTGEDTQYF
>TRBJ2-7|TRBV11-2|.|15|TRBD1
TGTGCCAGCAGCCCACAGGGGAGTTGGTCCTACGAGCAGTACTTC
CASSPQGSWSYEQYF
>TRBJ2-1|TRBV6-2/TRBV6-3|.|13|.
TGTGCCAGCAGTGTTGACGAGGCCTATGAGCAGTTCTTC
CASSVDEAYEQFF
>TRBJ1-2|TRBV10-3|.|13|.
TGTGCCAGCAGGGACTTAACTAACTATGGCTACACCTTC
CASRDLTNYGYTF
>TRBJ2-1|TRBV6-1|medium-sized|17|.
TGTGCCAGCAGTGAATATGGGAGGACAGGGACTATCAATGAGCAGTTCTTC
CASSEYGRTGTINEQFF
>TRBJ2-5|TRBV6-1|.|11|.
TGTGCCACCCATTTGTTGGAGACCCAGTACTTC
CATHLLETQYF
>TRBJ2-5|TRBV27|.|11|.
TGTGCCACCCAAGCAGCCAAGACCCAGTACTTC
CATQAAKTQYF
>TRBJ2-7|TRBV6-1|few|15|TRBD2
TGTGCCAGCAGTGAAAGACTAGCGGAGTCCTACGAGCAGTACTTC
CASSERLAESYEQYF
>TRBJ2-2|TRBV10-1|few|13|TRBD2
TGCGCCAACTGGGGGGGGGGCACCGGGGAGCTGTTTTTT
CANWGGGTGELFF
>TRBJ1-6|TRBV6-1|medium-sized|13|TRBD1
TGTGCCACGGGGACAGACTATAATTCACCCCTCCACTTT
CATGTDYNSPLHF
>TRBJ1-2|TRBV27|large|13|.
TGTGCCAGCAGTTCGGGACCTAACTATGGCTACACCTTC
CASSSGPNYGYTF
>TRBJ2-3|TRBV3-1|.|14|TRBD2
TGTGCCAGCAGCCTCACGGGAGGAGGAGATACGCAGTATTTT
CASSLTGGGDTQYF
>TRBJ2-5|TRBV7-2|.|14|.
TGTGCCAGCAGCTTCGGTAACCCCGGGGAGACCCAGTACTTC
CASSFGNPGETQYF
>TRBJ2-1|TRBV4-1|.|17|TRBD2
TGCGCCAGCAGCCGAATGGGACTAGCGAGGATGGGTCATGAGCAGTTCTTC
CASSRMGLARMGHEQFF
>TRBJ2-4|TRBV6-1|large|16|TRBD2
TGTGCCAGCAGTGAATCTAGCGGGAGAGTACAAAACATTCAGTACTTC
CASSESSGRVQNIQYF
>TRBJ2-1|TRBV11-2|.|16|TRBD2
TGTGCCAGCAGCTTCGGACTAGCGGGATTTTTCAATGAGCAGTTCTTC
CASSFGLAGFFNEQFF
>TRBJ2-2|TRBV6-1|large|16|.
TGTGCCAGCAGCACCGATGGACTAACGAACACCGGGGAGCTGTTTTTT
CASSTDGLTNTGELFF
>TRBJ2-3|TRBV5-1|.|13|TRBD2
TGCGCCAGCACGGCGGGAGGGACAGATACGCAGTATTTT
CASTAGGTDTQYF
>TRBJ2-5|TRBV27|.|15|.
TGTGCCAGGGGTCTGGGGGGGGGCTTCAAAGATACCCAGTACTTC
CARGLGGGFKDTQYF
>TRBJ2-1|TRBV6-1|medium-sized|14|.
TGTGCCAGCAGCCCCCTTTCAGGGGAGGGTGAGCAGTTCTTC
CASSPLSGEGEQFF
>TRBJ2-5|TRBV5-1|few|17|TRBD2
TGCGCCAGCAGCTTAGGACTAGCGGGAGGGCGAGGTGGAGAGCAGTACTTC
CASSLGLAGGRGGEQYF
>TRBJ1-2|TRBV6-1|once|12|.
TGTGCCAGCCTAACGAGGGGAGGAGGCTACACCTTC
CASLTRGGGYTF